This entry features one TCR beta chain sequence. Its antigen has not been determined. From each donor, an approximately 2.4 ml peripheral blood sample was drawn into PAXgene tubes and stored at -80 degrees C. Without T cell sorting, total RNA was isolated from whole blood using the PAXgene blood miRNA kit on an automated QIAcube. Peripheral blood from monozygotic twin pairs, either concordant or discordant for inflammatory bowel disease, underwent deep TCRalpha and TCRbeta repertoire profiling that used unique molecular barcoding. Smoking habits were recorded for all twin pairs, with individuals classified as current, former or never smokers. This sample was included in a study of monozygotic twins with inflammatory bowel disease (dated by TCRdb to 2018 to 2020). About the study as a whole: The full study comprised some 30 monozygotic twin pairs: nine German pairs (four IBD-concordant, five IBD-discordant) and 19 IBD-discordant Danish pairs. Each individual had, on average, about 151 000 unique TCRalpha sequences and 181 000 unique TCRbeta sequences available for analysis. Within discordant pairs, disease-associated traits were sought mainly by comparing IBD patients with their genetically identical healthy co-twins.

The CDR1 and CDR2 encoded by the germline V gene are SQVTM and ANQGSEA. The CDR3 numbers 14 residues from cysteine through phenylalanine. A DNA sequence was not provided. Paper-wide results and their limitations: Repertoire similarity did not differ between concordant and discordant twins, which could be due to limited statistical power. Compared with healthy twins, IBD patients shared fewer clonotypes with other individuals, and the difference was most pronounced in patients with signs of disease activity. The results gave no support for a single strong signal or clonotype linked to IBD. IBD patients had lower TCRbeta repertoire diversity, measured by the inverse Simpson index, than their healthy co-twins. Differing immunosuppressive treatments among patients may have added background noise and inter-individual variability to the repertoires. The analysis was unable to tell different T cell subtypes apart.

Library creation used 5' RACE. Preparation of each TCR library used 3,500 to 4,500 ng of total RNA. For each sample, cDNA synthesis with SMARTScribe reverse transcriptase was split into eight separate reactions. Unique molecular identifiers containing a 6-nucleotide sample barcode were introduced through template switching during cDNA synthesis. TCRalpha and TCRbeta cDNA was amplified in two nested PCRs of approximately 17 and 9 cycles, and bead purification was carried out after each PCR. Before amplification, cDNA was treated with uracil DNA-glycosylase and purified using the QIAquick PCR purification kit. In the second PCR, Illumina TruSeq-compatible adapters and sample-specific barcodes were added. TapeStation and Qubit were used to check library quality and concentration, and around 5 ng of each library went into the pool. Pooled libraries were sequenced on an Illumina HiSeq2500 single-index Rapid Run with 2 x 100 bp reads and custom sequencing primers. Per the source publication's procedure: MiGEC version 1.2.6 was used for UMI-based consensus assembly to correct PCR and sequencing errors. MiXCR version 2.1.1 was used to carry out V(D)J alignment, clonotype assembly and CDR3 extraction. Gene usage, clonotype sharing and MAIT/NKT TCR abundance were normalised by analysing the top 1000, 10 000 and 20 000 clonotypes per sample. Diversity was computed as the inverse Simpson index with the vegan R package after downsampling to 27 000 UMIs. Paired Mann-Whitney U tests were applied to discordant twin pairs, and Benjamini-Hochberg correction was used for multiple testing. Once TCRdb had reprocessed the reads, it stored one entry per CDR3 protein sequence and supplied no DNA. What appears here as the V and J calls and clone size reflects TCRdb's work, not the paper's. This sample's listing comprises about 85,000 distinct CDR3 sequences. The ten largest clones add up to approximately 7% of the sample.

The TCR was taken from a human donor with ulcerative colitis or Crohn's disease, or a healthy co-twin of an affected twin (not recorded which). This chain joins TRBV29-1 to TRBJ2-2; the TRBD1 assignment by TCRdb is unverifiable without DNA. Sequencing input: blood. The CDR3 region reads CSVEGDSYTGELFF.